A single sample gave rise to the 9 T cell receptor beta chains below, sequenced in a study of cytotoxic CD8 clonotypes in ibrutinib-treated CLL. The method was immunoSEQ multiplex PCR; TCRdb's version includes in-frame clones alone and lacks a portion of them. The sample includes over 100,000 clones, 80% to 90% of them seen just once. Material: PBMCs, obtained after 24 months of ibrutinib treatment. The receptors come from a human donor with chronic lymphocytic leukemia.

The rearrangement uses TRBV7-9 and TRBJ2-7, with 8 positions matching TRBD1. The CDR3 spans 15 residues. Germline values: CDR1 SEHNR, CDR2 FQNEAQ (reference sequence). J was trimmed by 4 bases and V by 3 bases; bases with no gene match: 8. The CDR3 sequence: CASSFGQGKEYEQYF. CDR3 sequence (DNA): TGTGCCAGCAGCTTCGGACAGGGTAAAGAATACGAGCAGTACTTC.

CDR3 coding DNA: TGTGCCAGCAGGGCGGGAGCCGCCGGGGAGCTGTTTTTT. As protein: CASRAGAAGELFF. The gene calls are TRBV2 and TRBJ2-2; TRBD2 matches 7 bases. The V gene's germline CDR1 is SNHLY and CDR2 FYNNEI. The length of the CDR3 is 13 residues. V shed 6 bases, J shed 6 bases, and the junction held 4 bases outside the gene matches.

J is TRBJ2-3 and V is TRBV29-1; TRBD1 matches at 10 bases. The CDR3 length is 16 residues. The germline CDR1 and CDR2 sequences are SQVTM and ANQGSEA. J was trimmed by 2 bases and V by 1 base; bases with no gene match: 6. CDR3 protein: CSVEAWTGGNTDTQYF. CDR3 sequence (DNA): TGCAGCGTTGAAGCTTGGACAGGGGGAAACACAGATACGCAGTATTTT.

The J gene is TRBJ2-1, the V gene TRBV10-3; unclear D gene. From germline, CDR1 is ENHRY and CDR2 SYGVKD. V lost 0 bases and J lost 4, with 4 bases in between. The length of the CDR3 is 13 residues. The DNA of the CDR3 is TGTGCCATCAGTGAGTCGACTTACAATGAGCAGTTCTTC. Its translation: CAISESTYNEQFF.

The chain employs TRBV5-1 and TRBJ2-7; possibly TRBD2 for D (6 bases). Germline V gene lookup returns CDR1 SGHRS and CDR2 YFSETQ. Trimming left V 4 bases short and J 0 bases short, with 11 bases between. The CDR3 is 14 residues long. The chain's CDR3 is CASSLGGSSYEQYF. The CDR3, as DNA: TGCGCCAGCAGCCTCGGAGGGTCCTCCTACGAGCAGTACTTC.

The chain couples TRBV19 to TRBJ1-5; perhaps TRBD1 as D (5 bases). The V gene's germline CDR1 is LNHDA and CDR2 SQIVND (reference sequence). The CDR3 has 15 amino acids. The V end lost 4 bases, the J end lost 0 bases, and 10 bases lay between the germline ends. Written as DNA, the CDR3 is TGTGCCAGTAGTACTAGACAGAATAGCAATCAGCCCCAGCATTTT. Translation: CASSTRQNSNQPQHF. The full variable domain, in which reference TRBV19 and TRBJ1-5 provide the parts outside the CDR3, is DGGITQSPKYLFRKEGQNVTLSCEQNLNHDAMYWYRQDPGQGLRLIYYSQIVNDFQKGDIAEGYSVSREKKESFPLTVTSAQKNPTAFYLCASSTRQNSNQPQHFGDGTRLSIL.

This chain connects TRBV28 to TRBJ2-2, with D tentatively TRBD1 (6 bases). This CDR3 is built from 15 residues. V lost 2 bases, J lost 3 bases, and 10 bases lay in between. Germline V gene data show CDR1 as MDHEN and CDR2 as SYDVKM. For the CDR3, the DNA is TGTGCCAGCAGTTTAACAGGGTTCTACACCGGGGAGCTGTTTTTT. This gives the protein CASSLTGFYTGELFF.

The gene calls are TRBV4-1 and TRBJ2-6, with 9 bases fitting TRBD1. With 4 bases clipped from V and 1 base from J, the junction kept 11 bases outside the gene matches. Germline values: CDR1 MGHRA, CDR2 YSYEKL. The CDR3 totals 19 residues. The CDR3 nucleotides are TGCGCCAGCAGCCCGTCCAATGGACAGGGGAGTTCTGGGGCCAACGTCCTGACTTTC. Protein: CASSPSNGQGSSGANVLTF.

The J gene is TRBJ2-1, the V gene TRBV19; D possibly corresponds to TRBD1 (6 bases). CDR3 length equals 14 residues. The V and J ends lost 6 bases and 8 bases respectively, with 17 bases between them. Germline CDR1 is LNHDA and CDR2 is SQIVND (reference sequence). CDR3 region: CASRRQETSDEQFF. CDR3 DNA: TGTGCCAGTAGACGACAGGAGACCTCGGATGAGCAGTTCTTC.